This T cell receptor beta chain was observed in a study of OX40 agonist ivuxolimab in advanced cancers. The data were produced by immunoSEQ multiplex PCR, yet TCRdb's version contains in-frame clones alone and is incomplete. The sample carries approximately 60,000 clones, around three quarters recorded once. This clonotype originated in an adult with an advanced solid tumor such as melanoma, head and neck, liver or kidney cancer. This sample comprised CD4+ or CD8+ T cells sorted from blood, obtained in a trial of the OX40 agonist ivuxolimab.

CDR3 region: CASSYGGLYGYTF. The DNA of the CDR3 is TGTGCCAGCAGTTATGGGGGGCTCTATGGCTACACCTTC. J is TRBJ1-2 and V is TRBV6-6; D is perhaps TRBD1 (6 bases). The CDR3 runs 13 residues. V shed 3 bases and J shed 4 bases, with 9 bases lying between them. Germline V gives CDR1 MNHNY, CDR2 SVGAGI (reference sequence).